This T cell receptor beta chain appears in the sequencing data of a study of blood T cell repertoires in COVID-19. Study-level background: Samples taken during acute and convalescent COVID-19 were collected in the United States, Italy and Spain. Sources were T cells, B-cell-depleted T cells, or PBMCs; the material itself was cDNA or gDNA.

Original analysis: Reference gene primer amplification yielded estimated nucleated cell counts. Libraries were prepared by immunoSEQ multiplex PCR; TCRdb keeps only in-frame clonotypes and omits some of them. V, J and clone size derive from that table, while D and trimming were established from the DNA sequence. The sample lists tens of thousands of clones, around nine tenths occurring once. The V and J ends lost 1 base and 0 bases, in that order; junction bases with no gene match: 7. The CDR3 has 17 residues. Germline V gene lookup returns CDR1 SGHTA and CDR2 FQGNSA. The sequence came from a woman in her sixties with acute or convalescent COVID-19. The source material was peripheral blood. The chain is built from TRBV7-2 and TRBJ2-3; 7 bases are a match to TRBD2. CDR3 in amino acids: CASSLDYRTRSTDTQYF. CDR3 coding DNA: TGTGCCAGCAGCTTAGACTATCGGACTAGAAGCACAGATACGCAGTATTTT.